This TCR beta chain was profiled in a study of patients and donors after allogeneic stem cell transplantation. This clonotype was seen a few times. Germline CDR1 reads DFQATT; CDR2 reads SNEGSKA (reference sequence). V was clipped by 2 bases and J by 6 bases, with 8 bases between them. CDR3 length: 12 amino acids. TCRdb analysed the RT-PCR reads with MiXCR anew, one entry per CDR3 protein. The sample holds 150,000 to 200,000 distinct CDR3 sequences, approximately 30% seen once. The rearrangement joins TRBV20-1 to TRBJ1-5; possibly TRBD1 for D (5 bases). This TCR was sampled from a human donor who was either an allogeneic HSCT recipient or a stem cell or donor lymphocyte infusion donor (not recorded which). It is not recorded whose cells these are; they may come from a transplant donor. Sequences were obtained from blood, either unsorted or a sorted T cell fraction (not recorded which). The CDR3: CSARQGSQPQHF. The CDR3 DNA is TGCAGTGCTAGACAGGGAAGTCAGCCCCAGCATTTT.